Sequencing of this TCR beta chain was carried out in a study of T cells in Graves' hyperthyroidism and ophthalmopathy. This clonotype occurred many times. Patients between 18 and 65 years old had hyperthyroidism, newly diagnosed and lasting under 2 months. The blood sample dates from first hyperthyroidism diagnosis, preceding any ophthalmopathy symptoms. Amplification of TCR beta CDR3 regions used RNA as the template. The HTBI primer set served for first-round RT-PCR of the TCR CDR3. MiXCR, run by TCRdb on the multiplex PCR reads, gives a single entry per CDR3 protein. The sample includes 250,000 or so distinct CDR3 sequences, 15% of them seen just once. CDR1 and CDR2 from the germline V gene are ENHRY and SYGVKD. The CDR3 is 15 amino acids. V shed 4 bases, J shed 4 bases, and the junction held 3 bases outside the gene matches.

The chain has TRBV10-3 and TRBJ2-1; 11 bases are shared with TRBD2. This TCR derives from a woman aged 50 to 65 with Graves' hyperthyroidism that later progressed to Graves' ophthalmopathy. The source material was blood. CDR3 in amino acids: CAISGGTSGYNEQFF. CDR3 in DNA: TGTGCCATCAGTGGAGGGACTAGCGGATACAATGAGCAGTTCTTC.